This T cell receptor beta chain was retrieved from a study of regulatory T cells in long-lasting Graves disease. Study conclusions and caveats: Relative to new patients (roughly 1,000), persistent patients exhibited greater sharing of public clonotypes (more than 2,500).

Time point: persistent/refractory GD, antithyroid drugs over 5 years with positive TRAb. RNA from PBMCs was the source of the TCR library. Criteria from the American Thyroid Association guidelines were applied to diagnose Graves' disease. Germline CDR1 is SGHRS and CDR2 is YFSETQ. There are 16 residues in the CDR3. V was clipped by 3 bases and J by 5 bases; unmatched bases: 8. In its sample, this clonotype was seen a few times. What it binds is not known. Investigators prepared the TCR beta libraries by applying iRepertoire HTBI primers and Arm-PCR of CDR3 regions. In the original analysis: Samples collectively showed around 56 TRBV and approximately 14 TRBJ segments. TCRdb reprocessed the multiplex PCR reads via MiXCR and lists one record per CDR3 protein. It is TCRdb's table, rather than the study itself, that gives the V and J calls and clone size. The data contain about 430,000 distinct CDR3 sequences, around 20% of them singletons.

V gene TRBV5-1 combines with J gene TRBJ2-5; 12 bases align to TRBD2. Source: peripheral blood mononuclear cells (PBMCs), taken when the disease was refractory, from a patient treated with antithyroid drugs. This clonotype was obtained from a female donor with Graves disease. For the CDR3, the DNA is TGCGCCAGCAGCTCACCGACTAGCGGGAGTGGGGAGACCCAGTACTTC. Protein product: CASSSPTSGSGETQYF.